This TCR beta chain is from a study of T cells in Graves' hyperthyroidism and ophthalmopathy. Study background: Prior to any treatment, at the point of initial diagnosis, peripheral blood was collected.

The trim removed 6 bases at V and 6 bases at J, leaving 7 bases unmatched. Germline assignment: CDR1 MNHEY and CDR2 SMNVEV (reference sequence). The CDR3 is 15 amino acids. Amplification targeted TCR beta CDR3 regions from RNA transcripts. First-round RT-PCR targeting the TCR CDR3 was performed with the HTBI primer set. TCRdb re-called the multiplex PCR reads with MiXCR, one entry per CDR3 protein. The sample contains 450,000 to 500,000 distinct CDR3 sequences, less than 25% of which appear only once. This clonotype has only a few counts. Material for sequencing was blood. The rearrangement uses TRBV27 and TRBJ1-5; 11 bases line up with TRBD1. The TCR comes from a woman aged 70-85 years with Graves' ophthalmopathy. The CDR3 reads CASRGGQGVFQPQHF. In DNA form, the CDR3 reads TGTGCCAGCAGGGGGGGACAGGGGGTGTTTCAGCCCCAGCATTTT.